This TCR beta chain was recorded in a study of identical twins (dated by TCRdb to 2016 to 2017). Background for the entire study: TCR alpha and beta repertoires from monozygotic twins, unrelated adults of various ages and cord blood were deep-sequenced to test whether fetal clonotypes persist. Replicate twin experiments were performed at different times using different library preparation protocols to rule out contamination. Beyond this particular receptor, the publication reports: Abundant cord blood beta clonotypes carried fewer insertions; young adult naive repertoires showed a weaker similar trend, while memory repertoires showed none. Excess twin sharing in beta out-of-frame sequences was weaker because fewer shared sequences lowered the signal-to-noise ratio. Compared with coincidental sharing between unrelated individuals, out-of-frame TCR alpha sequences shared between twins showed an excess of sequences with low generation probability. Invariant T cells such as MAIT and iNKT could partly confound zero-insertion analyses, though diverse VJ usage argued against this for most clonotypes. Because the same donors could not be followed over many years, the conclusions depended on cross-sectional statistical analysis. In monozygotic twins, recombination models systematically underestimated out-of-frame TCR alpha sharing, but the models matched the sharing seen between unrelated individuals.

Only healthy Caucasian donors were included. The twin cohort consisted of three pairs of female monozygotic twins, all aged roughly 18 to 29 years. CD4+ and CD8+ T cell populations were isolated with positive isolation kits from Invitrogen. Library construction relied on 5' RACE. The reads were generated on an Illumina HiSeq 2000. Template switching added a universal primer binding site, and the final cDNA carried a unique molecular identifier that allowed TCR cDNA molecules to be counted accurately. First-strand cDNA for TCR alpha and beta chains was synthesized from specific primers in the conserved constant-segment region. To control for contamination, every cDNA library was double barcoded, receiving both a SMART-Mk sample barcode and Illumina barcodes. TruSeq adapter sequences and Illumina sample barcodes were added in two successive PCR steps. The Illumina HiSeq platform was used with custom primers to sequence TCR alpha and beta cDNA libraries. The authors' analysis ran thus. MiGEC was used to process raw reads and extract unique molecular identifiers, and MiXCR was used to find CDR3 positions. For each individual, recombination models were inferred using an EM algorithm with the repgenHMM and IGoR tools. Shared clonotypes were analyzed with the tcR package in R, and sharing was normalized by the product of cloneset sizes. To study raw recombination without the effects of thymic and clonal selection, out-of-frame nonproductive sequences were analyzed. TCRdb took the public reads, trimmed them with fastp at Q25, ran MiXCR for clone calling and kept in-frame beta chains. Each record represents a unique CDR3 protein, reported with the most common genes and DNA among its rows. The V and J calls reflect TCRdb's pipeline rather than the authors' work. The sample has 450,000 or so distinct CDR3 sequences on record, around 14% of them singletons. The ten largest clones add up to around 0.48% of the sample.

From a lookup of the germline V gene, CDR1 and CDR2 are SGHTA and FQGNSA. A distance of 9 bases separates the germline ends of V and J, which lose 6 bases and 1 base respectively. The CDR3 goes from the cysteine to the phenylalanine over 13 residues. Of the read, only the CDR3 DNA is kept; its 39 bases are in frame from base 1. This clonotype has more than one count but fewer than ten. Its antigen specificity is not known. There are no base qualities to consult, and no much larger clone falls within one base. The data were also submitted as part of a second study, on yellow fever vaccine responses in identical twins. The second publication reports: According to the authors, the vaccine-induced T cell response in identical twins seemed to be partly convergent and partly specific to each individual. The study precisely tracked vaccine-responding T cell clones in identical twins.

The chain joins TRBV7-2 to TRBJ2-5; the D gene cannot be named for sure. The sequencing sample was made of CD4+ T cells sorted from blood. The clonotype comes from a woman younger than 30 in good health. The DNA reads TGTGCCAGCAGAGGAAACATCCAAGAGACCCAGTACTTC. The translation is CASRGNIQETQYF.